The 29 T cell receptor beta chains below come from one sample, sequenced in a study of T cells in narcolepsy. Assay: immunoSEQ multiplex PCR; the TCRdb copy retains only in-frame clones and omits some. Of tens of thousands of clones in the sample, approximately 85% were seen once. Sequenced: CD45RA- memory CD4+ T cells from PBMCs. The receptor source for this set is a human donor with narcolepsy.

This clone was seen more than once but under ten times. CDR3: CASSLGIGGSNYGYTF. The CDR3, as DNA: TGCGCCAGCAGCCTCGGTATCGGGGGTTCTAACTATGGCTACACCTTC. This chain connects TRBV4-1 to TRBJ1-2, with TRBD1 as a possible D gene (5 bases). CDR1 MGHRA and CDR2 YSYEKL come from the germline V gene. This CDR3 is 16 amino acids long. Trimming removed 4 bases at V and 0 bases at J, with 15 bases between.

In DNA form, the CDR3 reads TGTGCCAGCAGCTTAGTAGGACAGCCATCTCCTGGCGAGCAGTACTTC. Translating gives CASSLVGQPSPGEQYF. This rearrangement joins TRBV7-8 to TRBJ2-7; perhaps TRBD1 as D (6 bases). The V end was cut by 1 base, the J end by 6 bases, with 19 bases between. The germline V gene encodes CDR1 SGHVS and CDR2 FQNEAQ. This CDR3 is built from 16 residues. The full variable domain, with the rest looked up from reference TRBV7-8 and TRBJ2-7, is GAGVSQSPRYKVAKRGQDVALRCDPISGHVSLFWYQQALGQGPEFLTYFQNEAQLDKSGLPSDRFFAERPEGSVSTLKIQRTQQEDSAVYLCASSLVGQPSPGEQYFGPGTRLTVT.

The chain recombines TRBV10-3 with TRBJ2-2; D remains ambiguous. Trimming cost V 6 bases and J 1 base, with 15 bases left between them. The length of the CDR3 is 16 residues. CDR1 is ENHRY, CDR2 SYGVKD, per germline. The CDR3 sequence: CAIRAALAVNTGELFF. CDR3 DNA: TGTGCCATCAGAGCTGCCCTGGCCGTGAACACCGGGGAGCTGTTTTTT.

This clone came up once. This sequence joins TRBV6-1 and TRBJ1-2; 7 bases are a match to TRBD1. J was trimmed by 1 base and V by 6 bases; bases with no gene match: 2. Germline CDR1 reads MNHNS; CDR2 reads SASEGT. This CDR3 contains 13 residues. The CDR3, as DNA: TGTGCCAGCAGAACAGGGGTTAACTATGGCTACACCTTC. Its translation is CASRTGVNYGYTF.

The chain carries TRBV5-1 and TRBJ1-1; D unclear. V lost 4 bases and J 1 base, leaving 11 bases between the germline ends. The length of the CDR3 is 14 residues. CDR1 SGHRS and CDR2 YFSETQ come from the germline V gene. The CDR3 nucleotides are TGCGCCAGCAGCCTAACGGGGTCGAACACTGAAGCTTTCTTT. It yields the protein CASSLTGSNTEAFF.

The V and J genes are TRBV5-6 and TRBJ2-5, with 9 bases matching TRBD1. V was pared by 1 base and J by 2 bases, with 6 bases of the junction left unmatched. This CDR3 is 16 amino acids long. Germline CDR1 SGHDT, CDR2 YYEEEE. This chain's CDR3 is CASSLLSGTGQETQYF. CDR3 DNA: TGTGCCAGCAGCTTGTTATCCGGGACAGGGCAAGAGACCCAGTACTTC.

This clone was picked up a small number of times. V gene TRBV2 combines with J gene TRBJ2-7; no clear D. V lost 7 bases to trimming and J lost 2 bases, with 12 bases between them. Germline V gene sequence: CDR1 SNHLY, CDR2 FYNNEI. The length of the CDR3 is 13 residues. The CDR3 coding sequence is TGTGCCAGCATTCGTGACTGGGCCTACGAGCAGTACTTC. Amino acids: CASIRDWAYEQYF.

This clone was detected only a few times. This chain connects TRBV7-2 to TRBJ1-5, with D hard to call. The V end lost 2 bases, the J end lost 5 bases, and 10 bases lay between the germline ends. Germline CDR1 reads SGHTA; CDR2 reads FQGNSA. This CDR3 spans 14 amino acids. This CDR3 is CASSLMVGYQPQHF. Here the CDR3 DNA reads TGTGCCAGCAGCTTAATGGTGGGCTATCAGCCCCAGCATTTT.

The rearrangement links TRBV30 to TRBJ2-7; 8 bases are shared with TRBD1. Germline assignment: CDR1 GTSNPN and CDR2 SVGIG (reference sequence). After removal of 2 bases from V and 6 bases from J, the junction contained 6 bases not matched to a gene. The CDR3 is 13 residues long. The CDR3: CAWSRDRLTEQYF. CDR3 nucleotides: TGTGCCTGGAGTCGGGACAGGCTTACCGAGCAGTACTTC.

The J gene is TRBJ2-5, the V gene TRBV7-9; 9 bases line up with TRBD2. CDR1 and CDR2 from the germline V gene are SEHNR and FQNEAQ (reference sequence). This CDR3 region has 15 residues. V dropped 5 bases and J dropped 2; count of bases not matched to a gene: 6. The CDR3 loop is CASSPGLALQETQYF. The CDR3, as DNA: TGTGCCAGCAGCCCTGGACTAGCGTTACAAGAGACCCAGTACTTC. Based on the CDR3 plus reference TRBV7-9 and TRBJ2-5, the full variable domain is DTGVSQNPRHKITKRGQNVTFRCDPISEHNRLYWYRQTLGQGPEFLTYFQNEAQLEKSRLLSDRFSAERPKGSFSTLEIQRTEQGDSAMYLCASSPGLALQETQYFGPGTRLLVL.

This clone occurred once. This chain joins TRBV30 and TRBJ2-1; TRBD2 matches 11 bases. Trimming removed 0 bases from V and 6 bases from J; junction bases left unmatched: 4. CDR3 length equals 15 residues. CDR1 GTSNPN and CDR2 SVGIG come from the germline V gene (reference sequence). As DNA, the CDR3 is TGTGCCTGGAGTGTTCGACTAGCGGGGACCAATGAGCAGTTCTTC. It yields the protein CAWSVRLAGTNEQFF.

The rearrangement uses TRBV5-4 and TRBJ2-1; the D is unclear. This CDR3 comprises 15 residues. With 0 bases removed from V and 0 bases from J, the gap between germline ends came to 7 bases. Germline lookup yields CDR1 SGHNT and CDR2 YYREEE (reference sequence). DNA for the CDR3: TGTGCCAGCAGCTTGGACCAGCTCTCCTACAATGAGCAGTTCTTC. Translated: CASSLDQLSYNEQFF. Using reference TRBV5-4 and TRBJ2-1 for the parts outside the CDR3, the full variable domain is ETGVTQSPTHLIKTRGQQVTLRCSSQSGHNTVSWYQQALGQGPQFIFQYYREEENGRGNFPPRFSGLQFPNYSSELNVNALELDDSALYLCASSLDQLSYNEQFFGPGTRLTVL.

This clone was recorded once. The chain uses TRBV6-1 and TRBJ2-7, with 8 nucleotides matching TRBD2. The V gene's germline CDR1 is MNHNS and CDR2 SASEGT. The CDR3 is 15 residues long. The V and J ends lost 5 bases and 7 bases, in that order; junction bases with no gene match: 13. For the CDR3, the DNA is TGTGCCAGCAGTCCGGGAGGGGCTACGCCACGGGAGCAGTACTTC. It codes for CASSPGGATPREQYF.

The chain combines TRBV7-9 with TRBJ1-5, with TRBD1 identical over 8 bases. The junction had 10 bases not matched to a gene; V was cut back by 5 bases and J by 4 bases. CDR1 is SEHNR and CDR2 is FQNEAQ in the germline V gene (reference sequence). The CDR3 length is 16 residues. The CDR3 loop is CASSKDRVAPNQPQHF. CDR3 sequence (DNA): TGTGCCAGCAGCAAGGACAGGGTGGCTCCGAATCAGCCCCAGCATTTT.

V is TRBV9 and J is TRBJ2-1; 15 bases agree with TRBD2. Germline V CDR1 and CDR2: SGDLS, YYNGEE. With 0 bases clipped from V and 1 base from J, the junction kept 11 bases outside the gene matches. CDR3 size: 21 residues. The CDR3 reads CASSVASVGTSGRRSYNEQFF. DNA for the CDR3: TGTGCCAGCAGCGTAGCATCTGTGGGGACTAGCGGGAGGAGGTCCTACAATGAGCAGTTCTTC.

V is TRBV7-3 and J is TRBJ2-1; D is unclear. Per germline, CDR1 SGHTA and CDR2 FQGTGA. The CDR3 extends over 13 amino acids. Trimming stripped 5 bases from V and 5 bases from J, with 10 bases between. CDR3 protein: CASSPPGHNEQFF. DNA for the CDR3: TGTGCCAGCAGCCCACCAGGCCACAATGAGCAGTTCTTC.

The rearrangement links TRBV30 to TRBJ1-1; D is uncertain. The ends were cut back, 3 bases at V and 11 bases at J, with 13 bases in the middle. CDR1 and CDR2 (germline): GTSNPN, SVGIG (reference sequence). The CDR3 contains 11 residues. The CDR3 sequence: CAWSRPPAAFF. The CDR3 DNA reads as TGTGCCTGGAGCCGTCCTCCCGCGGCTTTCTTT.

This clone has a handful of counts. This chain links TRBV6-1 with TRBJ1-4; D is perhaps TRBD1 (5 bases). Germline assignment: CDR1 MNHNS and CDR2 SASEGT. The CDR3 runs to 16 residues. The V end lost 4 bases, the J end lost 3 bases, and 15 bases lay between the germline ends. The CDR3 nucleotides are TGTGCCAGCAGTGTCGTAGGGAGGGGAGCTAATGAAAAACTGTTTTTT. This gives the protein CASSVVGRGANEKLFF.

This chain joins TRBV7-8 and TRBJ2-1; 11 bases align to TRBD1. V trimming: 1 base; J trimming: 8 bases; junction bases outside the gene matches: 13. The germline gives CDR1 SGHVS, CDR2 FQNEAQ. CDR3 size: 18 residues. The CDR3 reads CASSLVDRGLLFGDEQFF. The CDR3 nucleotides are TGTGCCAGCAGCTTAGTGGACAGGGGGCTGTTGTTCGGAGATGAGCAGTTCTTC. The full variable domain, its missing parts supplied by reference TRBV7-8 and TRBJ2-1, is GAGVSQSPRYKVAKRGQDVALRCDPISGHVSLFWYQQALGQGPEFLTYFQNEAQLDKSGLPSDRFFAERPEGSVSTLKIQRTQQEDSAVYLCASSLVDRGLLFGDEQFFGPGTRLTVL.

The chain is built from TRBV29-1 and TRBJ1-1, with 10 nucleotides matching TRBD1. The germline gives CDR1 SQVTM, CDR2 ANQGSEA. The trim removed 6 bases at V and 8 bases at J, leaving 12 bases unmatched. The CDR3 has 14 amino acids. CDR3 in amino acids: CSVRPGTGVSEAFF. In DNA, the CDR3 is TGCAGCGTCCGACCCGGGACAGGGGTGAGCGAAGCTTTCTTT.

The chain employs TRBV7-8 and TRBJ2-2, with 12 nucleotides matching TRBD1. The V and J ends lost 11 bases and 2 bases, in that order; junction bases with no gene match: 3. The V gene's germline CDR1 is SGHVS and CDR2 FQNEAQ. The CDR3 contains 14 residues. The CDR3 DNA sequence: TGTGCCTGGGACAGGGGGCGAAACACCGGGGAGCTGTTTTTT. Translated: CAWDRGRNTGELFF.

The chain is built from TRBV6-1 and TRBJ1-3; 7 bases align to TRBD1. This CDR3 spans 16 amino acids. V gave up 0 bases and J gave up 4 bases; unmatched junction bases: 6. The germline V gene has CDR1 MNHNS and CDR2 SASEGT. DNA for the CDR3: TGTGCCAGCAGTGAAGCTTCGAGACAGGGAGGAAACACCATATATTTT. As protein: CASSEASRQGGNTIYF.

J is TRBJ1-1 and V is TRBV18; D is unclear. The germline CDR1 and CDR2 sequences are KGHSH and LQKENI. V was clipped by 4 bases and J by 3 bases, with 9 bases between them. This CDR3 comprises 13 residues. Written as DNA, the CDR3 is TGTGCCAGCTCACAGAGCCGGGACACTGAAGCTTTCTTT. The encoded protein is CASSQSRDTEAFF.

The chain recombines TRBV11-2 with TRBJ1-1; 7 bases agree with TRBD1. V lost 5 bases to trimming and J lost 4 bases; unmatched junction nucleotides: 4. The CDR3 contains 13 residues. Per the germline V gene, CDR1 is SGHAT and CDR2 is FQNNGV. DNA for the CDR3: TGTGCCAGCAGCCCAGGACAGGCCACTGAAGCTTTCTTT. Translation gives CASSPGQATEAFF.

The chain uses TRBV10-3 and TRBJ1-1, with TRBD1 as a possible D gene (6 bases). CDR1 and CDR2 (germline): ENHRY, SYGVKD. The CDR3 has 11 amino acids. Trimming stripped 4 bases from V and 8 bases from J, with 8 bases between. The CDR3 coding sequence is TGTGCCATCAGTGGGACAGTAGAAGCTTTCTTT. Translation: CAISGTVEAFF.

The chain carries TRBV30 and TRBJ2-5; 7 nucleotides agree with TRBD2. The CDR3 consists of 13 residues. The ends lost 5 bases at V and 2 bases at J; junction bases unmatched: 5. The germline CDR1 and CDR2 sequences are GTSNPN and SVGIG (reference sequence). The CDR3 region has the DNA TGTGCCTGGGGTCCGGGACTACAAGAGACCCAGTACTTC. The encoded protein is CAWGPGLQETQYF.

J is TRBJ2-5 and V is TRBV6-1, with 8 nucleotides matching TRBD1. The V and J ends lost 6 bases and 5 bases, in that order; junction bases with no gene match: 11. The V gene's germline CDR1 is MNHNS and CDR2 SASEGT. The CDR3 runs to 15 residues. CDR3 amino acids: CASRQPGQGRETQYF. For the CDR3, the DNA is TGTGCCAGCAGACAACCCGGACAGGGTAGGGAGACCCAGTACTTC.

V gene TRBV6-1 combines with J gene TRBJ1-1, with no clear D. The V gene's germline CDR1 is MNHNS and CDR2 SASEGT. The CDR3 has 10 amino acids. The V end was cut by 6 bases, the J end by 5 bases, with 4 bases between. Here the CDR3 reads CASRGTEAFF. CDR3 coding DNA: TGTGCCAGCAGAGGGACTGAAGCTTTCTTT.

This rearrangement joins TRBV30 to TRBJ1-3; D gene uncertain. CDR3 length: 14 residues. Germline V lookup: CDR1 GTSNPN, CDR2 SVGIG (reference sequence). Trimming pared 5 bases from V and 1 base from J, leaving 12 bases between. The CDR3 loop is CAWDPAGSGNTIYF. The CDR3 region has the DNA TGTGCCTGGGACCCCGCGGGGTCTGGAAACACCATATATTTT.